Listed here are 10 T cell receptor beta chains from one sample, sequenced in a study of blood T cell repertoires in COVID-19. The method was immunoSEQ multiplex PCR; TCRdb's version includes in-frame clones alone and lacks a portion of them. In the table there are roughly 190,000 clones, about four fifths of which are singletons. Sequenced sample: peripheral blood. Every receptor here comes from a human donor with acute or convalescent COVID-19. The donor label of this sample is uncertain.

CDR3 sequence (DNA): TGTGCCAGCAGTGTTCTAGCGGGAGGGCCCTACGAGCAGTACTTC. It encodes CASSVLAGGPYEQYF. This chain links TRBV2 with TRBJ2-7; TRBD2 matches 12 bases. The germline gives CDR1 SNHLY, CDR2 FYNNEI. CDR3 length: 15 residues. V trimming: 4 bases; J trimming: 2 bases; junction bases outside the gene matches: 3.

CDR3 sequence (DNA): TGTGCCAGCAGGGCAGGGTCGAGTGGCTACACCTTC. Translated, it gives CASRAGSSGYTF. The chain uses TRBV9 and TRBJ1-2; tentative D call: TRBD1 (5 bases). Trimming shortened V by 5 bases and J by 7 bases, and 12 bases separated the two germline ends. From germline, CDR1 is SGDLS and CDR2 YYNGEE. The CDR3 has 12 amino acids.

The gene calls are TRBV14 and TRBJ2-7, with TRBD2 identical over 10 bases. J lost 5 bases, V lost 1 base, and 8 bases had no gene match. CDR3 length: 16 amino acids. Looked up from germline, CDR1 is SGHDN and CDR2 is FVKESK. CDR3 sequence (DNA): TGTGCCAGCAGCCAAGCGGGGCTAGCGGGAGTGCACGAGCAGTACTTC. Its translation: CASSQAGLAGVHEQYF.

The V gene is TRBV28, the J gene TRBJ1-1, with D hard to call. The CDR3 length is 13 residues. Germline V CDR1 and CDR2: MDHEN, SYDVKM. The V gene lost 7 bases and the J gene lost 1 base, with 10 bases spanning the gap. CDR3 nucleotide sequence: TGTGCCAGCACTGAGGGAGGGAACACTGAAGCTTTCTTT. Translated: CASTEGGNTEAFF.

This sequence joins TRBV10-3 and TRBJ2-1; 9 bases are shared with TRBD2. CDR1 is ENHRY and CDR2 is SYGVKD in the germline V gene. This CDR3 has 16 residues. V was pared by 6 bases and J by 8 bases, with 14 bases of the junction left unmatched. CDR3 region: CAIRLAGQTPTDEQFF. The CDR3 DNA reads as TGTGCCATCAGGCTAGCGGGACAGACCCCCACCGATGAGCAGTTCTTC.

V gene TRBV3-1 (or the pseudogene TRBV3-2) combines with J gene TRBJ2-7; TRBD1 matches 8 bases. V was clipped by 4 bases and J by 6 bases; unmatched bases: 5. The CDR3 spans 13 residues. CDR1 and CDR2 from the germline V gene are LGHDT and YNNKEL (reference sequence). DNA for the CDR3: TGTGCCAGCAGCCGGGCAGGGGGCGCCGAGCAGTACTTC. Protein: CASSRAGGAEQYF.

This rearrangement joins TRBV3-1 (or the pseudogene TRBV3-2) to TRBJ1-1; D perhaps matches TRBD1 (6 bases). In germline, CDR1 is LGHDT, CDR2 YNNKEL (reference sequence). With 1 base removed from V and 1 base from J, the gap between germline ends came to 19 bases. The length of the CDR3 is 18 residues. The DNA of the CDR3 is TGTGCCAGCAGCCAAGTAGCCCCCCGGACAGCCCCGAACACTGAAGCTTTCTTT. Translated, it gives CASSQVAPRTAPNTEAFF.

The chain combines TRBV19 with TRBJ1-1; 8 bases fit TRBD1. Germline CDR1 and CDR2: LNHDA and SQIVND (reference sequence). The CDR3 runs 14 residues. The trim removed 5 bases at V and 3 bases at J, leaving 5 bases unmatched. The CDR3 sequence is CASSQGQAHTEAFF. The CDR3 region has the DNA TGTGCCAGTAGTCAGGGACAGGCCCACACTGAAGCTTTCTTT.

V is TRBV5-4 and J is TRBJ1-1; the D gene is possibly TRBD1 (5 bases). CDR1 SGHNT and CDR2 YYREEE come from the germline V gene (reference sequence). This CDR3 spans 13 amino acids. The V gene lost 4 bases and the J gene lost 5 bases, with 12 bases spanning the gap. The CDR3 sequence: CASSRDGGTEAFF. The CDR3 DNA follows: TGTGCCAGCAGCCGGGACGGGGGAACTGAAGCTTTCTTT. The full variable domain, its missing parts supplied by reference TRBV5-4 and TRBJ1-1, is ETGVTQSPTHLIKTRGQQVTLRCSSQSGHNTVSWYQQALGQGPQFIFQYYREEENGRGNFPPRFSGLQFPNYSSELNVNALELDDSALYLCASSRDGGTEAFFGQGTRLTVV.

This clone was seen a single time. This chain joins TRBV19 and TRBJ1-2; 9 bases line up with TRBD1. Germline V gives CDR1 LNHDA, CDR2 SQIVND (reference sequence). The CDR3 runs to 15 residues. V was clipped by 6 bases and J by 4 bases; unmatched bases: 9. Here the CDR3 reads CASRSSGTGIYGYTF. CDR3 DNA: TGTGCCAGTAGGAGCTCCGGGACAGGGATCTATGGCTACACCTTC.